These 16 T cell receptor beta chains were sequenced from one sample in a study of response to subunit inactivated influenza vaccine. MiXCR, run by TCRdb on the RT-PCR reads, gives a single entry per CDR3 protein. The profile shows under 950,000 distinct CDR3 sequences, about 20% of them singletons. Sample: PBMCs from blood, taken 5 days after vaccination. The receptors originated from a man in his fifties who received an inactivated influenza vaccine.

The rearrangement joins TRBV20-1 to TRBJ1-4, with D possibly being TRBD1 (5 bases). Germline V lookup: CDR1 DFQATT, CDR2 SNEGSKA (reference sequence). V was clipped by 4 bases and J by 7 bases, with 16 bases between them. This CDR3 is built from 14 residues. For the CDR3, the DNA is TGCAGTGCTACGCCCAGGGTGTCCCGTGAAAAACTGTTTTTT. The encoded protein is CSATPRVSREKLFF.

This clonotype was recorded at least ten times. This chain connects TRBV12-3 or TRBV12-4 to TRBJ1-2; 8 bases match TRBD1. V shed 3 bases, J shed 6 bases, and the junction held 6 bases outside the gene matches. CDR3 size: 14 residues. CDR3: CASSFLTGVNGYTF. The DNA of the CDR3 is TGTGCCAGCAGTTTTTTGACAGGGGTTAATGGCTACACCTTC.

This clonotype appeared a few times. The J gene is TRBJ2-1, the V gene TRBV24-1; D might be TRBD2 (6 bases). With 1 base removed from V and 8 bases from J, the gap between germline ends came to 14 bases. The CDR3 totals 15 residues. Germline CDR1 is KGHDR and CDR2 is SFDVKD. The CDR3 is CATSDFPGSSYEQFF. CDR3 coding DNA: TGTGCCACCAGTGATTTCCCCGGGAGTTCGTATGAGCAGTTCTTC.

J is TRBJ1-5 and V is TRBV7-2, with 8 bases aligning to TRBD1. The CDR3 contains 14 residues. Germline V CDR1 and CDR2: SGHTA, FQGNSA. V was clipped by 5 bases and J by 7 bases; unmatched bases: 7. The chain's CDR3 is CASSHGTGWQPQHF. As DNA, the CDR3 is TGTGCCAGCAGCCATGGGACAGGTTGGCAGCCCCAGCATTTT.

The chain combines TRBV12-3 or TRBV12-4 with TRBJ2-2; perhaps TRBD1 as D (5 bases). V dropped 5 bases and J dropped 2 bases, with 12 bases sitting between them. The CDR3 length is 15 residues. The CDR3 loop is CASSIVGVNTGELFF. The CDR3 bases are TGTGCCAGCAGTATCGTAGGGGTCAACACCGGGGAGCTGTTTTTT.

The chain links TRBV6-1 to TRBJ2-1; 9 nucleotides match TRBD1. The germline gives CDR1 MNHNS, CDR2 SASEGT. J lost 7 bases, V lost 7 bases, and 11 bases had no gene match. This CDR3 has 15 amino acids. The CDR3 DNA reads TGTGCCAGCACTATGACAGGGGGAAATGGGAATGAGCAGTTCTTC. Translating it yields CASTMTGGNGNEQFF.

This clonotype was observed at least ten times. J is TRBJ2-3 and V is TRBV6-1; D gene unclear. Germline loops: CDR1 MNHNS, CDR2 SASEGT. V lost 4 bases, J lost 3 bases, and 11 bases lay in between. The CDR3 runs 14 residues. The CDR3 DNA is TGTGCCAGCAGTGTCGGGCCCAGGACAGATACGCAGTATTTT. Translated: CASSVGPRTDTQYF.

The J gene is TRBJ2-3, the V gene TRBV20-1, with a possible D match to TRBD2 (6 bases). This CDR3 is built from 12 residues. Per the germline V gene, CDR1 is DFQATT and CDR2 is SNEGSKA (reference sequence). The CDR3 here is CNPMREADTQYF. The CDR3 DNA follows: TGCAACCCTATGAGGGAGGCAGATACGCAGTATTTT.

Only a few counts were recorded for this clonotype. The rearrangement links TRBV28 to TRBJ1-3, with a weak D call TRBD1 (6 bases). Trimming removed 5 bases at V and 3 bases at J, with 11 bases between. CDR1 and CDR2 from the germline V gene are MDHEN and SYDVKM. There are 14 residues in the CDR3. The CDR3: CASSGHRVGNTIYF. The CDR3 DNA sequence: TGTGCCAGCAGTGGCCACAGGGTTGGAAACACCATATATTTT.

Only a few counts were recorded for this clonotype. This chain connects TRBV12-3 or TRBV12-4 to TRBJ1-3; unclear D gene. There are 13 residues in the CDR3. The ends were cut back, 6 bases at V and 0 bases at J, with 6 bases in the middle. The CDR3 DNA reads as TGTGCCAGCAGGTCTAGCTCTGGAAACACCATATATTTT. This sequence encodes CASRSSSGNTIYF.

The chain is built from TRBV5-1 and TRBJ2-5; 9 bases agree with TRBD2. The CDR3 length is 15 residues. The germline gives CDR1 SGHRS, CDR2 YFSETQ. The J segment lost 5 bases and the V segment lost 4 bases, leaving 9 bases of the junction unmatched. CDR3 coding DNA: TGCGCCAGCAGCCTGGGGACTAGCAGCTCGGAGACCCAGTACTTC. Translation: CASSLGTSSSETQYF.

This clonotype has more than one count but fewer than ten. V and J are TRBV24-1 and TRBJ2-1; 7 positions agree with TRBD2. The junction had 2 bases not matched to a gene; V was cut back by 1 base and J by 0 bases. Germline V lookup: CDR1 KGHDR, CDR2 SFDVKD. This CDR3 has 16 residues. The CDR3 sequence: CATSDLAGSSYNEQFF. The CDR3 nucleotides are TGTGCCACCAGTGATTTAGCGGGGAGCTCCTACAATGAGCAGTTCTTC.

This chain joins TRBV11-2 and TRBJ1-1; unclear D gene. In germline, CDR1 is SGHAT, CDR2 FQNNGV. Trimming left V 1 base short and J 0 bases short, with 6 bases between. The CDR3 has 14 residues. Written as DNA, the CDR3 is TGTGCCAGCAGCTTAGGGCTCCTGAACACTGAAGCTTTCTTT. It specifies CASSLGLLNTEAFF. Using reference TRBV11-2 and TRBJ1-1 for the parts outside the CDR3, the full variable domain is EAGVAQSPRYKIIEKRQSVAFWCNPISGHATLYWYQQILGQGPKLLIQFQNNGVVDDSQLPKDRFSAERLKGVDSTLKIQPAKLEDSAVYLCASSLGLLNTEAFFGQGTRLTVV.

The V call is TRBV5-1, the J call TRBJ2-1; 9 bases map to TRBD2. Germline values: CDR1 SGHRS, CDR2 YFSETQ. V lost 6 bases and J lost 4; bases outside the gene matches: 5. The CDR3 runs 14 residues. The CDR3 DNA reads as TGCGCCAGCAAGGTAGCGGGGGCTTACAATGAGCAGTTCTTC. Translation: CASKVAGAYNEQFF.

This clonotype was detected a few times. The chain combines TRBV4-2 with TRBJ2-5, with 9 nucleotides matching TRBD2. CDR3 length equals 16 residues. The V gene's germline CDR1 is LGHNA and CDR2 YNFKEQ. After removal of 4 bases from V and 5 bases from J, the junction contained 11 bases not matched to a gene. The CDR3 loop is CASSPTPGTSPETQYF. As DNA, the CDR3 is TGTGCCAGCAGCCCCACACCCGGGACTAGCCCCGAGACCCAGTACTTC.

The chain employs TRBV6-1 and TRBJ1-2; TRBD1 is a possible D gene (6 bases). The V gene lost 8 bases and the J gene lost 3 bases, with 13 bases spanning the gap. The CDR3 consists of 13 residues. CDR1 is MNHNS and CDR2 is SASEGT in the germline V gene. In nucleotides, the CDR3 is TGTGCCAGCGCCGAGGGGGGTGACTATGGCTACACCTTC. It yields the protein CASAEGGDYGYTF.